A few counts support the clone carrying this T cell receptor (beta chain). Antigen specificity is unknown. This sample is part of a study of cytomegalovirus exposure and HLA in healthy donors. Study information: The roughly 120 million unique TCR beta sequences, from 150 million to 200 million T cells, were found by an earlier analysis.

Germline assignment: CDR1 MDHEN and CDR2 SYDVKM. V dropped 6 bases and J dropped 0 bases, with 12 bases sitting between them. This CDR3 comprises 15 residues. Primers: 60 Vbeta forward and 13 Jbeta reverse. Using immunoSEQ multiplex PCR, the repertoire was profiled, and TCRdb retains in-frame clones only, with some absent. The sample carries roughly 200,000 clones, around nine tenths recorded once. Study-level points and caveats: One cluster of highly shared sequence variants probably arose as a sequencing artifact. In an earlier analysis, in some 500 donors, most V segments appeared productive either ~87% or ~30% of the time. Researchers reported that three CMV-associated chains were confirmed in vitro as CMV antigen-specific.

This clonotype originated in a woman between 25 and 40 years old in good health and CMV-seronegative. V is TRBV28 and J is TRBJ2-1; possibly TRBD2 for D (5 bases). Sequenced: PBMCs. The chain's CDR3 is CASSYRTFSYNEQFF. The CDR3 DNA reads TGTGCCAGCAGCTACCGGACTTTCTCCTACAATGAGCAGTTCTTC.